The rows below give T cell receptor beta chains drawn from one sample of a study of PD-1 blockade in classical Hodgkin lymphoma. Profiled with immunoSEQ multiplex PCR; TCRdb holds only in-frame clones, not every one. The sample lists about 19,000 clones, about 81% occurring once. The sample was peripheral blood mononuclear cells (PBMCs), taken at baseline. Receptor source: a human donor with classical Hodgkin lymphoma. The CDR3 runs from the conserved cysteine through the conserved F or W. D genes are given only for firm matches. Size is omitted from some rows. Given values are once, few, many or a class for expanded clones.

>14|TRBD2|TRBJ2-3|TRBV6-5|NA
CASRGTSWADTQYF
TGTGCCAGCAGAGGGACTAGTTGGGCAGATACGCAGTATTTT
>13|NA|TRBJ1-4|TRBV10-3|NA
CAIKDSNNEKLFF
TGTGCCATCAAGGACTCGAATAATGAAAAACTGTTTTTT
>18|NA|TRBJ2-3|TRBV4-1|NA
CASSPTRGQGQLTDTQYF
TGCGCCAGCAGCCCAACAAGGGGCCAGGGACAACTCACAGATACGCAGTATTTT
>13|NA|TRBJ2-4|TRBV29-1|NA
CSVDYWQRNIQYF
TGCAGCGTTGACTACTGGCAGCGAAACATTCAGTACTTC
>12|NA|TRBJ1-5|TRBV7-9|NA
CAIEAGNQPQHF
TGTGCTATCGAGGCAGGGAATCAGCCCCAGCATTTT
>11|NA|TRBJ1-1|TRBV6-5|NA
CASSNGAEAFF
TGTGCCAGCAGCAACGGGGCTGAAGCTTTCTTT
>14|NA|TRBJ1-5|TRBV7-9|few
CASSFGASNQPQHF
TGTGCCAGCAGCTTCGGGGCAAGCAATCAGCCCCAGCATTTT
>14|NA|TRBJ1-3|TRBV7-6|NA
CASSPTGSGNTIYF
TGTGCCAGCAGCCCGACGGGCTCTGGAAACACCATATATTTT
>16|NA|TRBJ2-2|TRBV12-5|NA
CASGLVLVGSTGELFF
TGTGCTAGTGGTTTGGTATTGGTGGGCAGCACCGGGGAGCTGTTTTTT
>13|TRBD1|TRBJ1-1|TRBV4-1|NA
CASSWTGATEAFF
TGCGCCAGCAGCTGGACAGGGGCCACTGAAGCTTTCTTT
>17|NA|TRBJ2-6|TRBV7-3|few
CASSPGVSLSGANVLTF
TGTGCCAGCTCGCCGGGGGTTTCCCTCTCTGGGGCCAACGTCCTGACTTTC
>18|NA|TRBJ1-1|TRBV27|once
CASSLYPSGVPLNTEAFF
TGTGCCAGCAGTTTATACCCCTCCGGGGTTCCTTTGAACACTGAAGCTTTCTTT
>13|NA|TRBJ2-1|TRBV7-2|NA
CASSLGSYNEQFF
TGTGCCAGCAGCTTAGGGTCCTACAATGAGCAGTTCTTC
>14|NA|TRBJ1-5|TRBV19|NA
CASSYGRSNQPQHF
TGTGCCAGTAGTTACGGACGGAGCAATCAGCCCCAGCATTTT
>13|NA|TRBJ1-6|TRBV11-2|NA
CASSLNRDSPLHF
TGTGCCAGCAGCTTGAACAGGGACTCACCCCTCCACTTT
>14|NA|TRBJ1-3|TRBV7-5|NA
CARSFLYSGNTIYF
TGTGCCAGAAGCTTCCTCTACTCTGGAAACACCATATATTTT
>15|NA|TRBJ1-4|TRBV12-5|NA
CASGLVGPPNEKLFF
TGTGCTAGTGGTTTGGTTGGGCCGCCTAATGAAAAACTGTTTTTT
>9|NA|TRBJ1-2|TRBV15|NA
CATSSGYTF
TGTGCCACCAGCAGCGGCTACACCTTC
>15|NA|TRBJ1-2|TRBV27|NA
CASSLAGDGRYGYTF
TGTGCCAGCAGTTTGGCGGGGGACGGGAGGTATGGCTACACCTTC
>15|TRBD2|TRBJ2-1|TRBV5-4|NA
CASSRSGGHYNEQFF
TGTGCCAGCAGTCGTAGCGGGGGCCACTACAATGAGCAGTTCTTC
>14|NA|TRBJ2-5|TRBV10-3|NA
CAISESGGQETQYF
TGTGCCATCAGTGAGTCGGGAGGTCAAGAGACCCAGTACTTC
>16|TRBD1|TRBJ2-5|TRBV7-2|NA
CASSSRGTGGRETQYF
TGTGCCAGCAGCTCGCGCGGGACAGGGGGCCGAGAGACCCAGTACTTC
>11|NA|TRBJ1-2|TRBV6-6|NA
CAIHSNYGYTF
TGTGCCATCCATTCTAACTATGGCTACACCTTC
>15|NA|TRBJ1-4|TRBV9|NA
CASSLTYGANEKLFF
TGTGCCAGCAGCTTAACCTACGGGGCTAATGAAAAACTGTTTTTT
>16|NA|TRBJ1-4|TRBV2|NA
CASRNSAAFRPEKLFF
TGTGCCAGCAGGAACTCCGCCGCGTTTCGACCAGAAAAACTGTTTTTT
>14|NA|TRBJ1-2|TRBV5-5|once
CASSTGTTSYGYTF
TGTGCCAGCAGCACCGGGACAACGAGCTATGGCTACACCTTC
>13|NA|TRBJ1-5|TRBV7-2|once
CASSLGRDQPQHF
TGTGCCAGCAGCCTGGGACGGGATCAGCCCCAGCATTTT
>15|NA|TRBJ1-2|TRBV27|NA
CASIPRAGINYGYTF
TGTGCCAGCATTCCGAGGGCAGGAATAAACTATGGCTACACCTTC
>11|NA|TRBJ1-1|TRBV19|NA
CASTANTEAFF
TGTGCCAGCACGGCGAACACTGAAGCTTTCTTT
>12|NA|TRBJ1-2|TRBV6-5|NA
CASSFDSYGCTF
TGTGCCAGCAGTTTCGACAGCTATGGCTGCACCTTC
>14|TRBD1|TRBJ2-7|TRBV19|NA
CASSVTGTLYEQYF
TGTGCCAGTAGTGTGACAGGGACCCTCTACGAGCAGTACTTC
>14|NA|TRBJ2-7|TRBV14|NA
CASSQEIGRNEQYF
TGTGCCAGCAGCCAAGAAATCGGGCGGAACGAGCAGTACTTC
>15|TRBD1|TRBJ1-6|TRBV7-2|NA
CASSSGQGRDSPLHF
TGTGCCAGCAGCTCGGGACAGGGAAGAGATTCACCCCTCCACTTT
>15|NA|TRBJ1-4|TRBV28|NA
CASSPHGAANEKLFF
TGTGCCAGCAGCCCGCATGGGGCTGCTAATGAAAAACTGTTTTTT
>17|NA|TRBJ1-1|TRBV5-1|NA
CASSSLGGGREDTEAFF
TGCGCCAGCAGCTCGCTTGGGGGGGGGCGCGAAGACACTGAAGCTTTCTTT
>14|NA|TRBJ1-1|TRBV18|once
CASSPPAGIPEAFF
TGTGCCAGCTCACCACCGGCCGGCATTCCTGAAGCTTTCTTT
>15|NA|TRBJ1-4|TRBV2|NA
CASRGSKIGGEKLFF
TGTGCCAGCAGGGGATCTAAGATAGGCGGCGAAAAACTGTTTTTT
>14|NA|TRBJ2-5|TRBV9|NA
CASSVGPGVETQYF
TGTGCCAGCAGCGTAGGTCCGGGAGTGGAGACCCAGTACTTC
>13|NA|TRBJ2-5|TRBV6-5|NA
CASSKSGLKTQYF
TGTGCCAGCAGTAAGAGCGGGTTAAAGACCCAGTACTTC
>13|NA|TRBJ2-7|TRBV6-5|NA
CASLEEASYEQYF
TGTGCCAGCCTAGAGGAGGCTTCCTACGAGCAGTACTTC
>13|TRBD2|TRBJ2-5|TRBV28|NA
CASSQVRGSSQYF
TGTGCCAGCAGCCAGGTGCGGGGGTCGAGCCAGTACTTC
>16|NA|TRBJ1-6|TRBV4-1|few
CASSPGPRGRGSPLHF
TGCGCCAGCAGCCCCGGGCCCCGTGGGCGAGGTTCACCCCTCCACTTT
>11|NA|TRBJ1-1|TRBV7-3|NA
CASSGMGVTFF
TGTGCCAGCAGCGGGATGGGGGTGACTTTCTTT
>16|NA|TRBJ2-7|TRBV11-2|NA
CASSLDLGDASYEQYF
TGTGCCAGCAGCTTAGATCTCGGGGACGCTTCATACGAGCAGTACTTC
>13|TRBD1|TRBJ2-1|TRBV10-1|NA
CASSRDRVNEQFF
TGCGCCAGCAGCCGGGACAGGGTCAATGAGCAGTTCTTC
>13|TRBD1|TRBJ1-1|TRBV13|NA
CASSSDRVGEAFF
TGTGCCAGCAGCTCGGACAGGGTCGGTGAAGCTTTCTTT
>15|NA|TRBJ1-3|TRBV12-1|NA
CASSFKDQGENTIYF
TGTGCCAGCAGCTTTAAGGACCAGGGAGAAAACACCATATATTTT
>16|TRBD2|TRBJ2-1|TRBV6-1|NA
CASSEEGPGGINEQFF
TGTGCCAGCAGTGAAGAGGGGCCGGGGGGGATCAATGAGCAGTTCTTC
>15|TRBD2|TRBJ2-3|TRBV27|NA
CASSWTSGFRDTQYF
TGTGCCAGCAGTTGGACTAGCGGATTCCGAGATACGCAGTATTTT
>16|NA|TRBJ2-1|TRBV4-3|NA
CASSQGTASSYNEQFF
TGCGCCAGCAGCCAAGGGACTGCCAGCTCCTACAATGAGCAGTTCTTC
>13|TRBD1|TRBJ1-1|TRBV11-3|NA
CASSSRGRAEAFF
TGTGCCAGCAGCTCCAGGGGGAGAGCTGAAGCTTTCTTT
>11|NA|TRBJ2-7|TRBV28|NA
CASSLWGEQYF
TGTGCCAGCAGTTTATGGGGAGAGCAGTACTTC
>12|NA|TRBJ1-2|TRBV2|NA
CASSDDPYGYTF
TGTGCCAGCAGTGATGATCCCTATGGCTACACCTTC
>14|TRBD1|TRBJ2-5|TRBV19|NA
CASSRGQGEETQYF
TGTGCCAGTAGTAGGGGACAGGGTGAGGAGACCCAGTACTTC
>16|TRBD1|TRBJ1-5|TRBV4-3|NA
CASSQGPTGTNQPQHF
TGCGCCAGCAGCCAAGGGCCGACAGGGACAAATCAGCCCCAGCATTTT
>16|NA|TRBJ1-1|TRBV4-3|NA
CASSQEPTPANTEAFF
TGCGCCAGCAGCCAAGAACCGACTCCTGCCAACACTGAAGCTTTCTTT
>17|TRBD2|TRBJ2-3|TRBV2|NA
CASRKGLAGVGTDTQYF
TGTGCCAGCAGGAAGGGTCTAGCGGGGGTTGGCACAGATACGCAGTATTTT
>15|NA|TRBJ1-5|TRBV5-8|medium-sized
CASSQGSNSNQPQHF
TGTGCCAGCAGTCAGGGAAGCAATAGCAATCAGCCCCAGCATTTT
>15|NA|TRBJ1-3|TRBV28|NA
CASSLTGMSGNTIYF
TGTGCCAGCAGTTTAACCGGGATGAGCGGAAACACCATATATTTT